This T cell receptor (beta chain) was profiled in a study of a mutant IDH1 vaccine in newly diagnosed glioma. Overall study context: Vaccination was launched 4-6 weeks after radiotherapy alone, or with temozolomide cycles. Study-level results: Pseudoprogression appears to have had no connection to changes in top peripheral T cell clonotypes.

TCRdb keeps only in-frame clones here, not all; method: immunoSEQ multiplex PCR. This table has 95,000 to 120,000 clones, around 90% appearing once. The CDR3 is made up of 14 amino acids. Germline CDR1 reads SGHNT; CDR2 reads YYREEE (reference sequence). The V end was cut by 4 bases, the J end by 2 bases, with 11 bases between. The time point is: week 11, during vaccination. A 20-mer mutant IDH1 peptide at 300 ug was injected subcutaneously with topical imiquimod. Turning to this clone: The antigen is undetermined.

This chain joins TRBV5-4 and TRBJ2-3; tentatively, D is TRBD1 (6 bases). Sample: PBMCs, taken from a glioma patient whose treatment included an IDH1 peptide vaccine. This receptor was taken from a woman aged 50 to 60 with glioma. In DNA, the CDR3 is TGTGCCAGCAGCCCGGGACAACTCACAGATACGCAGTATTTT. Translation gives CASSPGQLTDTQYF.